This T cell receptor beta chain was observed in a study of vaccination effects on CD4 cells after COVID-19. The CDR3 has 16 amino acids. J was trimmed by 3 bases and V by 2 bases; bases with no gene match: 7. Looked up from germline, CDR1 is SGHRS and CDR2 is YFSETQ. Antigen-specific CD4+ T cells expanded by the ViraFEST assay with viral peptide pools were then sequenced. The culture ran for approximately 10 days, and then CD4+ T cells were isolated. None of these healthy vaccinees had been infected with SARS-CoV-2 before vaccination. In regard to this clone: The antigen remains undetermined.

This table comes from immunoSEQ multiplex PCR, and its TCRdb copy is limited to in-frame clones, with some not included. The sample includes 25,000 or so clones, 73% seen only once; the top ten take 22%. The genes are TRBV5-1 and TRBJ1-3, with 8 positions matching TRBD1. The input for sequencing was CD4+ T cells from PBMCs cultured with HCoV-NL63 spike peptides, taken before COVID-19 vaccination. The receptor comes from a human donor who received a COVID-19 vaccine. CDR3 region: CASSFTAGGSGNTIYF. The DNA for the CDR3 is TGCGCCAGCAGCTTTACCGCAGGGGGCAGTGGAAACACCATATATTTT.